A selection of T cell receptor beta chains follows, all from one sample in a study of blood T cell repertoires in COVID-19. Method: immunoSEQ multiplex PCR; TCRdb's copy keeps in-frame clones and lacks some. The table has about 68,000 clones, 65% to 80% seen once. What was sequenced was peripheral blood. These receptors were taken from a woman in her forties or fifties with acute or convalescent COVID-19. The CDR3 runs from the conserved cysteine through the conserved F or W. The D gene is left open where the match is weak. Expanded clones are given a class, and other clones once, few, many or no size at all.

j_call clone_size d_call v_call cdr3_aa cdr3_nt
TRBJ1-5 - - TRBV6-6 CASSQTQGYYSNQPQHF TGTGCCAGCAGTCAAACGCAGGGCTATTATAGCAATCAGCCCCAGCATTTT
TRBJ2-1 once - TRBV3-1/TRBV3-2 CASSHLQGGLSNEQFF TGTGCCAGCAGCCATTTACAGGGGGGGCTTAGCAATGAGCAGTTCTTC
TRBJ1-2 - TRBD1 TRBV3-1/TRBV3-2 CASSQWDRGEGGYTF TGTGCCAGCAGCCAATGGGACAGGGGAGAAGGTGGCTACACCTTC
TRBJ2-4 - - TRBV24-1 CATSDLQGTPDVAKNIQYF TGTGCCACCAGTGATTTGCAGGGGACGCCTGACGTAGCCAAAAACATTCAGTACTTC
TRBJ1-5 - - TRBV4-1 CASSHEGRGIGQPQHF TGCGCCAGCAGCCACGAGGGAAGGGGGATAGGTCAGCCCCAGCATTTT
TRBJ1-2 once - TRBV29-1 CSVGQGTYGYTF TGCAGCGTTGGGCAGGGCACATATGGCTACACCTTC
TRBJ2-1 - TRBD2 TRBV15 CATSRDHGGATYNEQFF TGTGCCACCAGCAGAGATCACGGGGGGGCCACCTACAATGAGCAGTTCTTC
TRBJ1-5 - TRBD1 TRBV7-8 CASSLRQGHQPQHF TGTGCCAGCAGCTTACGACAGGGGCATCAGCCCCAGCATTTT
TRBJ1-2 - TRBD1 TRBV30 CAWAYRGLYGYTF TGTGCCTGGGCCTACAGGGGCCTCTATGGCTACACCTTC
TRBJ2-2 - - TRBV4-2 CASSQEVRNTGELFF TGTGCCAGCAGCCAAGAGGTCAGGAACACCGGGGAGCTGTTTTTT
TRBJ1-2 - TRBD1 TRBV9 CASSLGQGGSGYGYTF TGTGCCAGCAGCCTAGGACAGGGGGGCTCTGGCTATGGCTACACCTTC
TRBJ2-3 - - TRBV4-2 CASSPNGAPGSTDTQYF TGTGCCAGCAGCCCCAACGGAGCCCCGGGGAGCACAGATACGCAGTATTTT
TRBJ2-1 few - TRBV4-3 CASSQEANIGSYEQFF TGCGCCAGCAGCCAAGAAGCGAACATCGGATCCTATGAGCAGTTCTTC
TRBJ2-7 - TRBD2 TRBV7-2 CASSSLAEEAYEQYF TGTGCCAGCAGCTCACTAGCGGAAGAGGCCTACGAGCAGTACTTC
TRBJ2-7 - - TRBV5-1 CASSTGDLSYEQYF TGCGCCAGCAGCACGGGGGATTTAAGCTACGAGCAGTACTTC
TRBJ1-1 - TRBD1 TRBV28 CASSHRGVTEAFF TGTGCCAGCAGTCACAGGGGGGTTACTGAAGCTTTCTTT
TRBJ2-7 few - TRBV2 CASRQTHLSYEQYF TGTGCCAGCAGACAGACCCACTTATCCTACGAGCAGTACTTC
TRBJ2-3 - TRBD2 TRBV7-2 CASHLSGRLATDTQYF TGTGCCAGCCACTTAAGCGGGAGGTTAGCCACAGATACGCAGTATTTT
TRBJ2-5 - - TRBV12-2 CASRRTSGQETQYF TGTGCAAGTCGCCGGACTAGTGGACAAGAGACCCAGTACTTC
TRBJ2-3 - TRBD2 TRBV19 CASSPGLAGDTQYF TGTGCCAGTAGCCCGGGACTAGCGGGGGATACGCAGTATTTT
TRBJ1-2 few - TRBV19 CASSSTNYGYTF TGTGCCAGTAGCAGTACTAACTATGGCTACACCTTC
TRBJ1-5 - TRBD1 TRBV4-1 CASSPDRANQPQHF TGCGCCAGCAGCCCAGACAGGGCAAATCAGCCCCAGCATTTT
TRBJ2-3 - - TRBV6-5 CASSRTVTDTQYF TGTGCCAGCAGTCGGACTGTCACAGATACGCAGTATTTT
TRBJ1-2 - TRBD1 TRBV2 CATEQGNGYTF TGTGCCACCGAACAGGGGAATGGCTACACCTTC
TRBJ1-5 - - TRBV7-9 CASSETGGNNQPQHF TGTGCCAGCAGCGAGACGGGTGGTAATAACCAGCCCCAGCATTTT
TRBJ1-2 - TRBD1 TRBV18 CASSQGTEYGYTF TGTGCCAGCTCACAGGGGACAGAGTATGGCTACACCTTC